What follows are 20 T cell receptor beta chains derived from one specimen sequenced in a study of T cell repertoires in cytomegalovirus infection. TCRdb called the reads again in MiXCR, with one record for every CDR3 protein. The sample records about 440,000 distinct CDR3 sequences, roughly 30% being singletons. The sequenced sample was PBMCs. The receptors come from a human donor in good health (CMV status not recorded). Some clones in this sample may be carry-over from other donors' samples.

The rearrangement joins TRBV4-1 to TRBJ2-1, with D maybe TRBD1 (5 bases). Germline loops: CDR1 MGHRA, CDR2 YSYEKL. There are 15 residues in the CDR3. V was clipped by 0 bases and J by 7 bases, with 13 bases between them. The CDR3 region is CASSQDSQGNNEQFF. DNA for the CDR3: TGCGCCAGCAGCCAAGATAGTCAGGGAAATAATGAGCAGTTCTTC.

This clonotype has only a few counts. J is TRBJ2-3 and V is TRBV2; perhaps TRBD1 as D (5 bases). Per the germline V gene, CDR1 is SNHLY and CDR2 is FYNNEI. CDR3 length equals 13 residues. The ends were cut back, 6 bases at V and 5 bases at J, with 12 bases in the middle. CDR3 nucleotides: TGTGCCAGCAGAGGAACAGGTGGAGATACGCAGTATTTT. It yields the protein CASRGTGGDTQYF.

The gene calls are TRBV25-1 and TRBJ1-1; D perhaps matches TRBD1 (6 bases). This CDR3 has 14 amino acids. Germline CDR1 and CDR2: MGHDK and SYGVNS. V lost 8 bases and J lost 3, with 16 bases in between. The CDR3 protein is CASRLTGRDTEAFF. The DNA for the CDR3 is TGTGCCAGCCGCCTAACAGGGAGGGACACTGAAGCTTTCTTT.

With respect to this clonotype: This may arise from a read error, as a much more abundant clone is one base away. The CDR3 region is CASSLGRGNINTEAFF. The CDR3 region has the DNA TGTGCCAGCAGCTTAGGCAGAGGAAACATTAACACTGAAGCTTTCTTT. The genes are TRBV7-4 and TRBJ1-1; unclear D gene. The ends were cut back, 1 base at V and 2 bases at J, with 14 bases in the middle. This CDR3 comprises 16 residues. Germline CDR1 and CDR2: SGHVT and SQSDAQ.

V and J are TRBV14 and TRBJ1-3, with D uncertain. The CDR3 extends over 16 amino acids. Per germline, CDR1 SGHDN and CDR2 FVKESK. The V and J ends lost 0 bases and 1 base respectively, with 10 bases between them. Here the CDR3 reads CASSQDGLISGNTIYF. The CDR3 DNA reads TGTGCCAGCAGCCAAGACGGTCTCATTTCTGGAAACACCATATATTTT.

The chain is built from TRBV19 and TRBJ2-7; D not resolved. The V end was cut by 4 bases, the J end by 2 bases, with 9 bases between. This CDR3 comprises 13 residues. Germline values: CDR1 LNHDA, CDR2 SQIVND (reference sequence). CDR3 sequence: CASSTTAAYEQYF. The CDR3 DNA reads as TGTGCCAGTAGTACGACGGCAGCCTACGAGCAGTACTTC. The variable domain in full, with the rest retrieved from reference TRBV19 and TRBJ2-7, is DGGITQSPKYLFRKEGQNVTLSCEQNLNHDAMYWYRQDPGQGLRLIYYSQIVNDFQKGDIAEGYSVSREKKESFPLTVTSAQKNPTAFYLCASSTTAAYEQYFGPGTRLTVT.

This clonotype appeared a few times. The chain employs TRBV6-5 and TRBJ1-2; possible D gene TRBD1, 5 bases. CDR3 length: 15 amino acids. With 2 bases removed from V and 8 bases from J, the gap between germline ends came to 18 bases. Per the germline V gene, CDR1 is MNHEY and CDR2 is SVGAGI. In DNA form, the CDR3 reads TGTGCCAGCAGTTACCTTACACCGAGCTGGGGCGGCTACACCTTC. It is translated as CASSYLTPSWGGYTF.

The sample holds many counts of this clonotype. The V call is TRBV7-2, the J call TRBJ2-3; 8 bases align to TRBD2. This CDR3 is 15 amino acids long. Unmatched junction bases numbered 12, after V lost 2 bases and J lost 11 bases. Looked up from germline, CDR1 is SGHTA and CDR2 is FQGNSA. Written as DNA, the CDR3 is TGTGCCAGCAGCTTAAAGGGACTTAGCGGGGAAGGGCAGTATTTT. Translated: CASSLKGLSGEGQYF.

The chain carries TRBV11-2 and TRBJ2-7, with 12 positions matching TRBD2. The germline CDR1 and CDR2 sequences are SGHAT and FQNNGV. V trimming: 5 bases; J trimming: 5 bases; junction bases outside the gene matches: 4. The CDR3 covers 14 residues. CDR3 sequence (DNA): TGTGCCAGCAGCGGACTAGCGGGGATAGACGAGCAGTACTTC. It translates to CASSGLAGIDEQYF.

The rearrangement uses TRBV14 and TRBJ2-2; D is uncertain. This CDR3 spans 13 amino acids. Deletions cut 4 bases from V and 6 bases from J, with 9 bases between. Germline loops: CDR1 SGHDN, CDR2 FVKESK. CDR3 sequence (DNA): TGTGCCAGCAGCCCCTGGGCATCCGGGGAGCTGTTTTTT. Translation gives CASSPWASGELFF.

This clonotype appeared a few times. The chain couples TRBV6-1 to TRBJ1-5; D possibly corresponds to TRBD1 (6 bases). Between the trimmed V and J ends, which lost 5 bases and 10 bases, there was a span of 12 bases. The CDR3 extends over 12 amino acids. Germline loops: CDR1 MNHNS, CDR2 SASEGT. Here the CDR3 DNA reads TGTGCCAGCAGTACCGACAGGATTCCCCAGCATTTT. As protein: CASSTDRIPQHF.

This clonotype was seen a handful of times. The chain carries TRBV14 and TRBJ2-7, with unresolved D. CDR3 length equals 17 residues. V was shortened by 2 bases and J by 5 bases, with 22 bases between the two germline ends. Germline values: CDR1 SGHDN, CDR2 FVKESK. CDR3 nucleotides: TGTGCCAGCAGCCAAAAAAACCGGGCGTTTGGATCTCACGAGCAGTACTTC. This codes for CASSQKNRAFGSHEQYF.

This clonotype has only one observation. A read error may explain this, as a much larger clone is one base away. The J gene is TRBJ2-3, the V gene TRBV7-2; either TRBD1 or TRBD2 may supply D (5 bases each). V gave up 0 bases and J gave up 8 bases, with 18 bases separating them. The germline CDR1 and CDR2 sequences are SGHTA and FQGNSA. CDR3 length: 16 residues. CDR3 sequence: CASSLALTALGGTQYF. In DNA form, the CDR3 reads TGTGCCAGCAGCTTAGCCCTAACGGCCCTTGGGGGTACGCAGTATTTT.

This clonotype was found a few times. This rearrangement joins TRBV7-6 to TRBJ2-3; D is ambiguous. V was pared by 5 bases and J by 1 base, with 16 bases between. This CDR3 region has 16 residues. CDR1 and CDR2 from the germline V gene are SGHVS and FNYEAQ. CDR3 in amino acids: CASSPIRGQRTDTQYF. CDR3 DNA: TGTGCCAGCAGCCCAATTCGAGGCCAGCGCACAGATACGCAGTATTTT. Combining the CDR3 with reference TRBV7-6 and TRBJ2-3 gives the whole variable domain GAGVSQSPRYKVTKRGQDVALRCDPISGHVSLYWYRQALGQGPEFLTYFNYEAQQDKSGLPNDRFSAERPEGSISTLTIQRTEQRDSAMYRCASSPIRGQRTDTQYFGPGTRLTVL.

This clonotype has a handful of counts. In DNA form, the CDR3 reads TGTGCCAGCCTCGGATGGGGGAAAGGGGGGTACAATGAGCAGTTCTTC. Amino acids: CASLGWGKGGYNEQFF. The chain employs TRBV11-2 and TRBJ2-1; D is perhaps TRBD1 or TRBD2 (6 bases each). This CDR3 has 16 amino acids. Germline V gene sequence: CDR1 SGHAT, CDR2 FQNNGV. Trimming left V 8 bases short and J 4 bases short, with 21 bases between.

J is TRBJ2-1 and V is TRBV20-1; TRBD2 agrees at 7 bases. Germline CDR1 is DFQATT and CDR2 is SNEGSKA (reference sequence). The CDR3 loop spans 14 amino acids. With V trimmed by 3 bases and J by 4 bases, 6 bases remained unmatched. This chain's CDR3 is CSARWGGFYNEQFF. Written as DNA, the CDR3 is TGCAGTGCTAGGTGGGGGGGTTTTTACAATGAGCAGTTCTTC.

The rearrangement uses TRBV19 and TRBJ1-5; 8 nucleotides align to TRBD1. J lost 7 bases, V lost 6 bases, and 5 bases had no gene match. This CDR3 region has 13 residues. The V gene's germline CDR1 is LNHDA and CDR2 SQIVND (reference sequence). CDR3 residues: CASSPQGEQPQHF. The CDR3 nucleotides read TGTGCCAGTAGCCCACAGGGGGAACAGCCCCAGCATTTT.

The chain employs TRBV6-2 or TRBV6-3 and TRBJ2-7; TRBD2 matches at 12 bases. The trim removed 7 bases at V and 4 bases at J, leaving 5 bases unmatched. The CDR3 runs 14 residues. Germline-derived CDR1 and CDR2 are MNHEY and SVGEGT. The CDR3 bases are TGTGCCAGCAACCTAGCGGGGGGGCCGTACGAGCAGTACTTC. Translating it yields CASNLAGGPYEQYF.

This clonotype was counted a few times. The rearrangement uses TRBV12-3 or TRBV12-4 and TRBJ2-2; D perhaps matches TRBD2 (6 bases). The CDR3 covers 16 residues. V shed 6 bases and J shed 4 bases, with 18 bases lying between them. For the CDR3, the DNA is TGTGCCAGCAGGGACCTCGGAGGGGTGGGCACCGGGGAGCTGTTTTTT. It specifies CASRDLGGVGTGELFF.

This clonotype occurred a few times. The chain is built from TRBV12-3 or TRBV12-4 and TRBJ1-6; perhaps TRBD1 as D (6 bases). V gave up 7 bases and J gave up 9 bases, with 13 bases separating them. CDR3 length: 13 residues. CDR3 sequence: CASNRVSGSPLHF. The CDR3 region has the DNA TGTGCCAGCAACAGGGTCTCTGGTTCACCCCTCCACTTT.